The 25 T cell receptor beta chains listed next were all sequenced from one sample in a study of T cells in localized non-small cell lung cancer. This table comes from immunoSEQ multiplex PCR, and its TCRdb copy is limited to in-frame clones, with some not included. The sample yields some 24,000 clones, 80% to 95% seen once. The specimen was peripheral blood, collected before any cancer treatment. Receptors were obtained from a woman aged 35 to 70 with stage I lung adenocarcinoma.

The gene calls are TRBV10-3 and TRBJ2-5, with D possibly being TRBD2 (6 bases). This CDR3 has 15 amino acids. CDR1 is ENHRY and CDR2 is SYGVKD in the germline V gene. Trimming pared 6 bases from V and 3 bases from J, leaving 17 bases between. CDR3 sequence: CAISPGARDEETQYF. CDR3 bases: TGTGCCATCAGCCCCGGCGCGCGGGATGAAGAGACCCAGTACTTC.

V usage is TRBV2 and J usage is TRBJ1-2, with 7 bases that match TRBD1. Germline lookup yields CDR1 SNHLY and CDR2 FYNNEI. This CDR3 comprises 12 residues. With 3 bases clipped from V and 8 bases from J, the junction kept 3 bases outside the gene matches. As DNA, the CDR3 is TGTGCCAGCAGTGATCCGGGACAGGGCTACACCTTC. This gives the protein CASSDPGQGYTF.

This chain connects TRBV28 to TRBJ1-3; D is possibly TRBD1 (5 bases). The germline V gene encodes CDR1 MDHEN and CDR2 SYDVKM. This CDR3 contains 16 residues. V dropped 5 bases and J dropped 7 bases, with 21 bases sitting between them. CDR3 coding DNA: TGTGCCAGCAGTCCCTACGCCGGGGCGCGTGGGAACACCATATATTTT. Protein sequence: CASSPYAGARGNTIYF.

The rearrangement links TRBV10-2 to TRBJ1-5, with D possibly TRBD1 on 5 matching bases. The V and J ends lost 2 bases and 0 bases respectively, with 8 bases between them. Germline loops: CDR1 WSHSY, CDR2 SAAADI. The CDR3 consists of 15 residues. The CDR3 DNA is TGCGCCAGCAGTGAGGGACACAATAGCAATCAGCCCCAGCATTTT. This codes for CASSEGHNSNQPQHF.

The V call is TRBV28, the J call TRBJ1-1; no reliable D call. Germline CDR1 MDHEN, CDR2 SYDVKM. The CDR3 length is 14 residues. Trimming cost V 4 bases and J 0 bases, with 9 bases left between them. CDR3 nucleotide sequence: TGTGCCAGCAGTTCCGCCACACTGAACACTGAAGCTTTCTTT. This gives the protein CASSSATLNTEAFF.

The chain couples TRBV2 to TRBJ2-1, with D unclear. CDR3 length equals 13 residues. Germline V gene lookup returns CDR1 SNHLY and CDR2 FYNNEI. V was clipped by 7 bases and J by 5 bases, with 12 bases between them. The CDR3 bases are TGTGCCAGCAAGTACGGTTATGACAATGAGCAGTTCTTC. It encodes CASKYGYDNEQFF.

The V call is TRBV27, the J call TRBJ1-1; 8 nucleotides line up with TRBD1. CDR3 length equals 14 residues. Trimming took 3 bases from V and 1 from J; bases not matched to a gene: 1. Germline-derived CDR1 and CDR2 are MNHEY and SMNVEV (reference sequence). The CDR3 is CASSFTGGNTEAFF. CDR3 nucleotides: TGTGCCAGCAGTTTTACAGGGGGGAACACTGAAGCTTTCTTT.

This chain joins TRBV5-6 and TRBJ2-5; 7 bases are a match to TRBD1. The CDR3 sequence is 15 residues long. The trim removed 4 bases at V and 0 bases at J, leaving 6 bases unmatched. CDR1 is SGHDT and CDR2 is YYEEEE in the germline V gene. For the CDR3, the DNA is TGTGCCAGCAGCGTGGGACAGACGTACCAAGAGACCCAGTACTTC. This codes for CASSVGQTYQETQYF.

The chain couples TRBV4-1 to TRBJ1-2; D may be TRBD1 (6 bases). This CDR3 comprises 14 residues. The V end lost 4 bases, the J end lost 4 bases, and 13 bases lay between the germline ends. Germline V gene sequence: CDR1 MGHRA, CDR2 YSYEKL. This CDR3 is CASSPRGGGYGYTF. In DNA form, the CDR3 reads TGCGCCAGCAGCCCCCGTGGAGGGGGCTATGGCTACACCTTC.

The chain links TRBV6-6 to TRBJ2-1; tentatively, D is TRBD2 (5 bases). Germline CDR1 MNHNY, CDR2 SVGAGI (reference sequence). The length of the CDR3 is 16 residues. Between the trimmed V and J ends, which lost 2 bases and 2 bases, there was a span of 13 bases. Here the CDR3 reads CASSYERQAPYNEQFF. The CDR3 DNA reads as TGTGCCAGCAGTTACGAGCGGCAGGCTCCCTACAATGAGCAGTTCTTC.

In its sample, this clone was seen once. The rearrangement links TRBV7-2 to TRBJ2-1; 15 bases align to TRBD2. Germline V gene lookup returns CDR1 SGHTA and CDR2 FQGNSA. The ends lost 1 base at V and 8 bases at J; junction bases unmatched: 3. The CDR3 totals 16 residues. CDR3 bases: TGTGCCAGCAGCTTAGGCGGGACTAGCGGGAGGTATGAGCAGTTCTTC. Protein: CASSLGGTSGRYEQFF.

The CDR3 DNA sequence: TGCGCCAGCAGCCGAATGCCGCCGGTCACCCCCGGGGCCCAGTACTTC. This sequence encodes CASSRMPPVTPGAQYF. The V call is TRBV4-1, the J call TRBJ2-5; D may be TRBD2 (5 bases). There are 16 residues in the CDR3. Trimming shortened V by 4 bases and J by 9 bases, and 24 bases separated the two germline ends. Germline CDR1 and CDR2: MGHRA and YSYEKL.

This clone was recorded a few times. This rearrangement joins TRBV7-8 to TRBJ2-7; 10 nucleotides line up with TRBD2. Germline CDR1 reads SGHVS; CDR2 reads FQNEAQ. V gave up 5 bases and J gave up 4 bases; unmatched junction bases: 8. The CDR3 totals 15 residues. CDR3 protein: CASSVLAGAAYEQYF. The CDR3, as DNA: TGTGCCAGCAGCGTTCTAGCGGGAGCCGCTTACGAGCAGTACTTC. Full variable domain (rest looked up from reference TRBV7-8 and TRBJ2-7): GAGVSQSPRYKVAKRGQDVALRCDPISGHVSLFWYQQALGQGPEFLTYFQNEAQLDKSGLPSDRFFAERPEGSVSTLKIQRTQQEDSAVYLCASSVLAGAAYEQYFGPGTRLTVT.

The chain joins TRBV4-2 to TRBJ2-2; possible D gene TRBD1, 7 bases. V dropped 3 bases and J dropped 8 bases, with 19 bases sitting between them. CDR1 LGHNA and CDR2 YNFKEQ come from the germline V gene. The CDR3 runs to 16 residues. As DNA, the CDR3 is TGTGCCAGCAGCCATCGCGGGACAGCGGTCAAAGGGGAGCTGTTTTTT. This encodes CASSHRGTAVKGELFF.

V gene TRBV7-9 combines with J gene TRBJ2-7; 8 positions match TRBD1. Germline V lookup: CDR1 SEHNR, CDR2 FQNEAQ (reference sequence). The length of the CDR3 is 15 residues. The V segment lost 5 bases and the J segment 3 bases; nucleotides outside the gene matches: 9. The CDR3 DNA is TGTGCCAGCAGCCCCCGGACAGGGAAGGGCTACGAGCAGTACTTC. This gives the protein CASSPRTGKGYEQYF. Together with reference TRBV7-9 and TRBJ2-7, the CDR3 gives the full variable domain: DTGVSQNPRHKITKRGQNVTFRCDPISEHNRLYWYRQTLGQGPEFLTYFQNEAQLEKSRLLSDRFSAERPKGSFSTLEIQRTEQGDSAMYLCASSPRTGKGYEQYFGPGTRLTVT.

This chain uses TRBV10-3 with TRBJ2-7; 7 bases map to TRBD2. The V gene end was trimmed by 4 bases and the J gene end by 6 bases; junction bases not matched to a gene: 9. This CDR3 comprises 14 residues. Germline CDR1 ENHRY, CDR2 SYGVKD. The CDR3 region has the DNA TGTGCCATCAGTGCCGGGACTACGTACCGCGAGCAGTACTTC. This codes for CAISAGTTYREQYF.

V and J are TRBV18 and TRBJ1-2, with TRBD1 matching over 8 bases. The length of the CDR3 is 17 residues. The germline V gene has CDR1 KGHSH and CDR2 LQKENI. Losses at the gene ends were 3 bases for V and 4 bases for J; bases not matched to a gene: 13. Written as DNA, the CDR3 is TGTGCCAGCTCACCCGTACCGAGGGACAGGTGGAGCTATGGCTACACCTTC. This gives the protein CASSPVPRDRWSYGYTF.

This clone was counted once. CDR3 coding DNA: TGTGCCAGCTCACCACCAGGTCTTAATGAGCAGTTCTTC. Translation: CASSPPGLNEQFF. The V call is TRBV18, the J call TRBJ2-1; D gene unclear. Germline assignment: CDR1 KGHSH and CDR2 LQKENI. V gave up 0 bases and J gave up 7 bases, with 7 bases separating them. The CDR3 loop spans 13 amino acids.

The V call is TRBV11-2, the J call TRBJ2-7; 12 bases align to TRBD1. The CDR3 is 17 residues long. J was trimmed by 2 bases and V by 1 base; bases with no gene match: 6. The germline gives CDR1 SGHAT, CDR2 FQNNGV. CDR3 DNA: TGTGCCAGCAGCTTAGGGGGGACAGGGGGCGTCCCCTACGAGCAGTACTTC. Translation gives CASSLGGTGGVPYEQYF.

The chain joins TRBV5-6 to TRBJ2-1, with 7 bases identical to TRBD2. The ends lost 1 base at V and 2 bases at J; junction bases unmatched: 6. The CDR3 runs to 16 residues. Germline V gene lookup returns CDR1 SGHDT and CDR2 YYEEEE. The CDR3 reads CASSLNAGVPYNEQFF. The CDR3 nucleotides read TGTGCCAGCAGCTTGAACGCGGGAGTGCCCTACAATGAGCAGTTCTTC.

This clone came up once. The chain couples TRBV19 to TRBJ2-1; D not resolved. This CDR3 region has 15 residues. Germline V gene lookup returns CDR1 LNHDA and CDR2 SQIVND (reference sequence). The V and J ends lost 0 bases and 14 bases respectively, with 20 bases between them. CDR3 sequence reads: CASSIDWVPGREKFF. The CDR3 DNA reads as TGTGCCAGTAGTATAGATTGGGTTCCCGGACGCGAAAAGTTCTTC. The variable domain in full, with the rest retrieved from reference TRBV19 and TRBJ2-1, is DGGITQSPKYLFRKEGQNVTLSCEQNLNHDAMYWYRQDPGQGLRLIYYSQIVNDFQKGDIAEGYSVSREKKESFPLTVTSAQKNPTAFYLCASSIDWVPGREKFFGPGTRLTVL.

This clone was observed a single time. The chain joins TRBV5-1 to TRBJ2-5; D is ambiguous. Deletions cut 3 bases from V and 0 bases from J, with 3 bases between. The CDR3 runs to 12 residues. Per the germline V gene, CDR1 is SGHRS and CDR2 is YFSETQ. The CDR3 DNA reads TGCGCCAGCAGCTCCTACCAAGAGACCCAGTACTTC. Translated, it gives CASSSYQETQYF.

This rearrangement joins TRBV7-9 to TRBJ2-6; unclear D gene. Germline lookup yields CDR1 SEHNR and CDR2 FQNEAQ (reference sequence). Trimming left V 4 bases short and J 0 bases short, with 16 bases between. The CDR3 sequence is 18 residues long. The CDR3, as DNA: TGTGCCAGCAGCTATCGACCCCCAGGCCTCTCTGGGGCCAACGTCCTGACTTTC. This translates into CASSYRPPGLSGANVLTF.

V is TRBV11-2 and J is TRBJ2-3, with TRBD2 identical over 8 bases. This CDR3 is 13 amino acids long. V lost 5 bases, J lost 6 bases, and 4 bases stayed unmatched. Germline CDR1 is SGHAT and CDR2 is FQNNGV. CDR3: CASSHLAGDTQYF. The CDR3 nucleotides read TGTGCCAGCAGCCACCTAGCGGGCGATACGCAGTATTTT.

The V call is TRBV5-1, the J call TRBJ1-3; 9 bases map to TRBD1. The J call may be mistaken, given a closer DNA end match to TRBJ2-2. The CDR3 has 15 amino acids. CDR1 and CDR2 (germline): SGHRS, YFSETQ. The chain's CDR3 is CASQSTGGDTGELFF. The CDR3 nucleotides are TGCGCCAGCCAATCAACAGGGGGCGACACCGGGGAGCTGTTTTTT.